Below, 18 T cell receptor beta chains from the same sample are listed, as sequenced in a study of blood T cell repertoires in COVID-19. Repertoires were generated with immunoSEQ multiplex PCR, while TCRdb's copy carries only in-frame clones and drops some. The sample has about 140,000 clones, approximately 85% seen once; the top ten hold under 3%. Sequencing used peripheral blood. The receptors come from a man aged 45-65 years with acute or convalescent COVID-19.

The rearrangement uses TRBV2 and TRBJ1-5; 8 bases fit TRBD1. Germline values: CDR1 SNHLY, CDR2 FYNNEI. This CDR3 is built from 15 residues. The V and J ends lost 5 bases and 1 base, in that order; junction bases with no gene match: 4. CDR3 nucleotides: TGTGCCAGCAGTAGACAGGGGAGCAGCAATCAGCCCCAGCATTTT. Its translation is CASSRQGSSNQPQHF.

J is TRBJ2-7 and V is TRBV19, with D possibly being TRBD1 (5 bases). Germline V gene lookup returns CDR1 LNHDA and CDR2 SQIVND (reference sequence). Trimming shortened V by 3 bases and J by 9 bases, and 18 bases separated the two germline ends. The CDR3 loop spans 14 amino acids. CDR3 sequence reads: CASSIGPGLVGQYF. CDR3 coding DNA: TGTGCCAGTAGTATCGGTCCAGGGTTGGTTGGGCAGTACTTC.

V gene TRBV7-9 combines with J gene TRBJ2-1, with 11 positions matching TRBD2. Trimming cost V 2 bases and J 1 base; bases outside gene matches: 1. The V gene's germline CDR1 is SEHNR and CDR2 FQNEAQ (reference sequence). This CDR3 contains 16 residues. The CDR3 loop is CASSLTSGGSYNEQFF. The CDR3 DNA follows: TGTGCCAGCAGCTTAACTAGCGGGGGTTCCTACAATGAGCAGTTCTTC. Complete variable domain (other parts from reference TRBV7-9 and TRBJ2-1): DTGVSQNPRHKITKRGQNVTFRCDPISEHNRLYWYRQTLGQGPEFLTYFQNEAQLEKSRLLSDRFSAERPKGSFSTLEIQRTEQGDSAMYLCASSLTSGGSYNEQFFGPGTRLTVL.

This clone was observed a handful of times. This rearrangement joins TRBV6-2 or TRBV6-3 to TRBJ2-5, with a possible D match to TRBD1 (6 bases). Looked up from germline, CDR1 is MNHEY and CDR2 is SVGEGT. Trimming left V 8 bases short and J 5 bases short, with 15 bases between. The CDR3 contains 13 residues. The CDR3, as DNA: TGTGCCAGCGGCCCCGACAGGCTCGAGACCCAGTACTTC. This encodes CASGPDRLETQYF.

The chain links TRBV5-1 to TRBJ1-4; 9 positions match TRBD1. V lost 3 bases, J lost 4 bases, and 7 bases stayed unmatched. The CDR3 extends over 16 amino acids. Germline V gene sequence: CDR1 SGHRS, CDR2 YFSETQ. The CDR3 region has the DNA TGCGCCAGCAGCTCGACCGGGACAGGGTTTAATGAAAAACTGTTTTTT. Its translation is CASSSTGTGFNEKLFF.

This rearrangement joins TRBV24-1 to TRBJ2-1; TRBD2 agrees at 13 bases. V was pared by 4 bases and J by 5 bases, with 13 bases of the junction left unmatched. This CDR3 spans 19 amino acids. Germline V gene lookup returns CDR1 KGHDR and CDR2 SFDVKD. The DNA for the CDR3 is TGTGCCACCAGTGACGGTGGACTAGCGGGAGAGGTTAGGCACAATGAGCAGTTCTTC. Residues: CATSDGGLAGEVRHNEQFF.

This chain joins TRBV2 and TRBJ1-5; TRBD1 aligns across 10 bases. The trim removed 8 bases at V and 6 bases at J, leaving 4 bases unmatched. The germline CDR1 and CDR2 sequences are SNHLY and FYNNEI. The CDR3 is made up of 13 amino acids. In DNA form, the CDR3 reads TGTGCCAGCTCGACAGGGGGCAGTCAGCCCCAGCATTTT. Amino acid sequence: CASSTGGSQPQHF.

The chain couples TRBV5-1 to TRBJ1-3; 7 bases are shared with TRBD1. V lost 3 bases, J lost 0 bases, and 0 bases stayed unmatched. The germline V gene has CDR1 SGHRS and CDR2 YFSETQ. The CDR3 runs to 14 residues. As DNA, the CDR3 is TGCGCCAGCAGCTCAGGGGGCTCTGGAAACACCATATATTTT. It encodes CASSSGGSGNTIYF.

This clone occurred once. The V gene is TRBV6-5, the J gene TRBJ2-2, with D possibly TRBD1 on 5 matching bases. This CDR3 has 15 amino acids. The germline V gene encodes CDR1 MNHEY and CDR2 SVGAGI. Trimming stripped 2 bases from V and 0 bases from J, with 7 bases between. Here the CDR3 reads CASSYGRANTGELFF. The CDR3 coding sequence is TGTGCCAGCAGTTACGGCAGGGCGAACACCGGGGAGCTGTTTTTT.

V gene TRBV11-2 combines with J gene TRBJ1-1, with D uncertain. CDR1 SGHAT and CDR2 FQNNGV come from the germline V gene. The V and J ends lost 0 bases and 11 bases respectively, with 7 bases between them. The CDR3 is 11 amino acids. Here the CDR3 reads CASSLDLMAFF. CDR3 DNA sequence: TGTGCCAGCAGCTTAGACTTAATGGCTTTCTTT.

This rearrangement joins TRBV18 to TRBJ2-3, with TRBD1 as a possible D gene (6 bases). The CDR3 is 15 residues long. In germline, CDR1 is KGHSH, CDR2 LQKENI. V lost 2 bases to trimming and J lost 4 bases, with 13 bases between them. CDR3 region: CASSPGGVIADTQYF. In DNA form, the CDR3 reads TGTGCCAGCTCACCAGGGGGCGTAATCGCAGATACGCAGTATTTT.

The J gene is TRBJ1-4, the V gene TRBV6-5; D is unresolved. The CDR3 runs to 14 residues. The V end lost 7 bases, the J end lost 8 bases, and 17 bases lay between the germline ends. CDR1 and CDR2 (germline): MNHEY, SVGAGI. This CDR3 reads CASNHAGRGEKLFF. CDR3 coding DNA: TGTGCCAGCAACCACGCGGGCAGAGGAGAAAAACTGTTTTTT.

V is TRBV11-2 and J is TRBJ2-3; tentative D call: TRBD2 (7 bases). CDR3 length: 18 amino acids. Trimming cost V 7 bases and J 1 base, with 24 bases left between them. Germline V CDR1 and CDR2: SGHAT, FQNNGV. The CDR3 spells CASTRTGRDDLGTDTQYF. In DNA, the CDR3 is TGTGCCAGCACCAGAACAGGGAGGGACGATTTGGGCACAGATACGCAGTATTTT.

The chain recombines TRBV19 with TRBJ2-5; 9 bases fit TRBD1. Trimming cost V 7 bases and J 4 bases; bases outside gene matches: 10. Germline lookup yields CDR1 LNHDA and CDR2 SQIVND (reference sequence). The CDR3 is 15 residues long. The CDR3 DNA reads TGTGCCAGTAACGATCCGGGACAGGGTTTAGAGACCCAGTACTTC. It is translated as CASNDPGQGLETQYF.

The chain carries TRBV11-2 and TRBJ2-6, with 8 positions matching TRBD1. Per the germline V gene, CDR1 is SGHAT and CDR2 is FQNNGV. Unmatched junction bases numbered 13, after V lost 6 bases and J lost 0 bases. The CDR3 is 19 residues long. CDR3 bases: TGTGCCAGCAGACCGATCCGGGACAGGAAACCCTCTGGGGCCAACGTCCTGACTTTC. It translates to CASRPIRDRKPSGANVLTF.

V gene TRBV28 combines with J gene TRBJ1-1; D uncertain. Looked up from germline, CDR1 is MDHEN and CDR2 is SYDVKM. The CDR3 is made up of 12 amino acids. The V gene lost 8 bases and the J gene lost 4 bases, with 11 bases spanning the gap. CDR3 bases: TGTGCCAGCCTGAGGCGGAGCACTGAAGCTTTCTTT. Translated, it gives CASLRRSTEAFF.

The chain carries TRBV6-1 and TRBJ2-1; 10 nucleotides match TRBD2. The V segment lost 0 bases and the J segment 4 bases; nucleotides outside the gene matches: 9. This CDR3 is built from 18 residues. The germline CDR1 and CDR2 sequences are MNHNS and SASEGT. As DNA, the CDR3 is TGTGCCAGCAGTGAAGCGTTTGGGCTAGCGGGGGATTACAATGAGCAGTTCTTC. It yields the protein CASSEAFGLAGDYNEQFF.

The chain has TRBV6-1 and TRBJ2-5, with TRBD1 as a possible D gene (5 bases). Germline V lookup: CDR1 MNHNS, CDR2 SASEGT. This CDR3 contains 13 residues. The ends were cut back, 3 bases at V and 5 bases at J, with 10 bases in the middle. The CDR3 region has the DNA TGTGCCAGCAGTGACCAGGGCCTGGAGACCCAGTACTTC. Its protein is CASSDQGLETQYF.